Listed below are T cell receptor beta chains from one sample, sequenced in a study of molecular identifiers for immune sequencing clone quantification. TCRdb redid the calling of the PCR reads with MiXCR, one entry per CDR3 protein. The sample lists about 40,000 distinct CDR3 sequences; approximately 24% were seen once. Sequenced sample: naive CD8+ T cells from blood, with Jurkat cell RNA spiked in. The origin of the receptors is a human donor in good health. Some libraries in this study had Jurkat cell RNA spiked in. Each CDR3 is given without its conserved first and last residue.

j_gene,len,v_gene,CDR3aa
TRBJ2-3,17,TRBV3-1,ASSQDLGGLAGYPDTQY
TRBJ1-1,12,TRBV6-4,ASSELGLGTEAF
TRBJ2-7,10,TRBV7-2,ASSSPGYEQY
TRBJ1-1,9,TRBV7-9,ASSPPPLAF
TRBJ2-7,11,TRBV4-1,ASRERGSYEQY
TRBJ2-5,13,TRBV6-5,VSSPRGGLGETQY
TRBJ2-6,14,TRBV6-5,ASSPLLGAGANVLT
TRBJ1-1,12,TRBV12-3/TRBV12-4,ASSLGSSVTEAF
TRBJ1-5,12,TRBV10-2,ASRGTSPGQPQH
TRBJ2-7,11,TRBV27,ASRAGRPYEQY
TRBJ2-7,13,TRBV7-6,ASSLNTGTTYEQY
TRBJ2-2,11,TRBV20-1,SARDFNTGELF
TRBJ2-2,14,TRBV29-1,SARDRGFANTGEQI
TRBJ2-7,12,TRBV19,ASSRERGRYEQY
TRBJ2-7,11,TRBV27,ATLADRSYEQY
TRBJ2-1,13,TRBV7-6,ASSLFGQGDNEQF
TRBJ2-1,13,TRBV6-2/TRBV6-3,ASRPGTGVRNEQF
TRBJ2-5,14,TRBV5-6,ASSQVPGTVAETQY
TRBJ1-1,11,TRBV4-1,ASSQLTGAEAF
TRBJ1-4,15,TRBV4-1,ASSQTPSGGSNEKLF
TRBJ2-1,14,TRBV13,ASSSLAMVGYNEQF
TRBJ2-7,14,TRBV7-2,ASSLGPAVQIYEQY
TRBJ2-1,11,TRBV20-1,SARGYGGNEQF
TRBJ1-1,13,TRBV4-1,ASSQDNAGPREAF
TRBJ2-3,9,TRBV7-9,ASRGEDTQY
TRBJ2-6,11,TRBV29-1,SVHDSGANVLT
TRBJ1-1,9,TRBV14,ASSYGGEAF
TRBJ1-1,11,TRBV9,ASSVGGSTEAF
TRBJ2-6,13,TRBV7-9,ASRLPPTGANVLT
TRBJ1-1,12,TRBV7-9,ASSSSGVMTEAF
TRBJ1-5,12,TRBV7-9,ASNGRGRNQPQH
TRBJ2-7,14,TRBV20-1,SARERRQDLSYEQY
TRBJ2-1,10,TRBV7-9,ASSPSSREQF
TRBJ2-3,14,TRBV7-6,ASSSLTVLATDTQY
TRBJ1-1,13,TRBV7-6,ASSGRGQRDTEAF
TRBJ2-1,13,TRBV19,ASSHRTSGKDEQF
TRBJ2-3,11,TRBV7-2,ASSFAATETQY
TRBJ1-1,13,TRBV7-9,ASSLESGGTTEAF
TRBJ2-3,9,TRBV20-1,SARRTDTQY
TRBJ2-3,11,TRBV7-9,AALGTDTDTQY
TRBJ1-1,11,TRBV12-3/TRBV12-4,ASSQGLNTEAF
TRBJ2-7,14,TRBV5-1,ASSSSSGGTSYEQY
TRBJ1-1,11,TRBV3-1,ASGALGNTEAF
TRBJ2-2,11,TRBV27,ASSLGGHGELF
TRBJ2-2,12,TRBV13,ASSSGLATGELF
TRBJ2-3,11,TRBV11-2,ASSSGVLDTQY
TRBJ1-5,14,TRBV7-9,ASSESTGKFGQPQH
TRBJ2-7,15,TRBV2,ASSSRLTGTNAYEQY
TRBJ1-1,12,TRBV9,ASSVDSRNTEAF
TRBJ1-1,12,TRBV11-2,ASSLARMNTEAF
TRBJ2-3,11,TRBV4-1,ASRGLGGDTQY
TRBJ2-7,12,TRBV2,ASSEWSGSYEQY